The 27 T cell receptor beta chains presented below share a single source sample, sequenced in a study of brain T cells in children with intractable seizures. Stated time point: blood from clinic visit 5 months post-surgery; TSC patient then seizure free. Only in-frame clones appear in the TCRdb table, and some are missing; sequencing was by immunoSEQ multiplex PCR. The sample yields about 340,000 clones, about 93% seen once. The material was peripheral blood, obtained around 5 months after surgery. The receptors here all came from a boy younger than two with tuberous sclerosis and intractable seizures.

The chain links TRBV10-3 to TRBJ2-3; the match to TRBD1 covers 7 bases. The trim removed 2 bases at V and 5 bases at J, leaving 10 bases unmatched. CDR3 length: 16 residues. Germline V gene lookup returns CDR1 ENHRY and CDR2 SYGVKD. Written as DNA, the CDR3 is TGTGCCATCAGTGAGAACCGTCTAGCAGGGGGAGATACGCAGTATTTT. Translated, it gives CAISENRLAGGDTQYF.

The chain joins TRBV6-5 to TRBJ2-7, with TRBD1 matching over 7 bases. The V segment lost 6 bases and the J segment 6 bases; nucleotides outside the gene matches: 14. This CDR3 has 15 amino acids. Germline V gene lookup returns CDR1 MNHEY and CDR2 SVGAGI. The CDR3 protein is CASRVYTTGQSEQYF. In DNA form, the CDR3 reads TGTGCCAGCAGAGTCTATACGACAGGGCAATCCGAGCAGTACTTC.

The chain has TRBV5-4 and TRBJ2-1, with D unclear. CDR1 and CDR2 from the germline V gene are SGHNT and YYREEE (reference sequence). This CDR3 comprises 15 residues. The V end lost 2 bases, the J end lost 5 bases, and 14 bases lay between the germline ends. The CDR3 nucleotides are TGTGCCAGCAGCTTCGGTGCAGTGGGTGACAATGAGCAGTTCTTC. The encoded protein is CASSFGAVGDNEQFF.

The chain couples TRBV19 to TRBJ2-7, with 10 bases aligning to TRBD1. The V and J ends lost 4 bases and 7 bases, in that order; junction bases with no gene match: 7. Germline CDR1 and CDR2: LNHDA and SQIVND (reference sequence). There are 14 residues in the CDR3. The CDR3 DNA reads as TGTGCCAGTAGTAGCCCCGACAGGGGGCGTGAGCAGTACTTC. Translated, it gives CASSSPDRGREQYF.

This rearrangement joins TRBV18 to TRBJ2-2, with D unclear. Germline V gives CDR1 KGHSH, CDR2 LQKENI. Trimming cost V 6 bases and J 6 bases, with 8 bases left between them. The CDR3 extends over 12 amino acids. The CDR3 nucleotides read TGTGCCAGCTCTCAGGTGGCCGGGGAGCTGTTTTTT. It yields the protein CASSQVAGELFF.

This clone came up once. The rearrangement joins TRBV29-1 to TRBJ2-2; no definite D call. This CDR3 is built from 13 residues. From germline, CDR1 is SQVTM and CDR2 ANQGSEA. Trimming left V 2 bases short and J 1 base short, with 5 bases between. The CDR3 DNA reads TGCAGCGTTGAATTAGGGAACACCGGGGAGCTGTTTTTT. Encoded protein: CSVELGNTGELFF.

CDR3: CASSLAEDYGYTF. The CDR3 DNA sequence: TGTGCCAGCAGCTTGGCGGAAGACTATGGCTACACCTTC. The chain joins TRBV5-4 to TRBJ1-2; D gene uncertain. Between the trimmed V and J ends, which lost 0 bases and 3 bases, there was a span of 6 bases. The CDR3 contains 13 residues. Germline V gene data show CDR1 as SGHNT and CDR2 as YYREEE (reference sequence).

In DNA, the CDR3 is TGTGCCAGCAGTGGCGATAGTAGCACAGATACGCAGTATTTT. Translation: CASSGDSSTDTQYF. This chain joins TRBV6-4 and TRBJ2-3, with D hard to call. This CDR3 comprises 14 residues. The germline V gene has CDR1 MRHNA and CDR2 SNTAGT. The V gene lost 4 bases and the J gene lost 0 bases, with 8 bases spanning the gap.

The J gene is TRBJ2-7, the V gene TRBV4-1; perhaps TRBD2 as D (6 bases). This CDR3 spans 15 amino acids. With 4 bases removed from V and 3 bases from J, the gap between germline ends came to 16 bases. CDR1 MGHRA and CDR2 YSYEKL come from the germline V gene. The CDR3 is CASSRDSGTGYEQYF. The DNA for the CDR3 is TGCGCCAGCAGCCGGGACTCCGGGACTGGCTACGAGCAGTACTTC.

The rearrangement joins TRBV19 to TRBJ1-1; D is ambiguous. In germline, CDR1 is LNHDA, CDR2 SQIVND (reference sequence). The CDR3 has 13 residues. V shed 3 bases and J shed 11 bases, with 16 bases lying between them. For the CDR3, the DNA is TGTGCCAGTAGTATTTCCCCTGGTTCGGATGCTTTCTTT. This sequence encodes CASSISPGSDAFF. Looking up the rest from reference TRBV19 and TRBJ1-1 gives the full variable domain: DGGITQSPKYLFRKEGQNVTLSCEQNLNHDAMYWYRQDPGQGLRLIYYSQIVNDFQKGDIAEGYSVSREKKESFPLTVTSAQKNPTAFYLCASSISPGSDAFFGQGTRLTVV.

The V call is TRBV28, the J call TRBJ2-1; D is uncertain. Germline V gene sequence: CDR1 MDHEN, CDR2 SYDVKM. Deletions cut 1 base from V and 3 bases from J, with 7 bases between. The CDR3 runs to 14 residues. The CDR3 DNA sequence: TGTGCCAGCAGTTTATCGGCAGGCTACAATGAGCAGTTCTTC. Encoded protein: CASSLSAGYNEQFF.

This clone was seen only once. The chain combines TRBV5-1 with TRBJ2-3; D may match TRBD1 or TRBD2 (6 bases each). The CDR3 is 14 amino acids. Germline-derived CDR1 and CDR2 are SGHRS and YFSETQ. Trimming pared 4 bases from V and 6 bases from J, leaving 15 bases between. The chain's CDR3 is CASSLRQEGDTQYF. DNA for the CDR3: TGCGCCAGCAGCCTCCGACAGGAGGGGGATACGCAGTATTTT.

The J gene is TRBJ2-7, the V gene TRBV4-1; no clear D gene. This CDR3 has 16 residues. Germline V gene data show CDR1 as MGHRA and CDR2 as YSYEKL. The V end lost 0 bases, the J end lost 0 bases, and 12 bases lay between the germline ends. The CDR3 DNA is TGCGCCAGCAGCCAAGAACTCACGGTGAGCTCCTACGAGCAGTACTTC. This sequence encodes CASSQELTVSSYEQYF.

On this clone: At one end, the junction sequence differs from germline, possibly due to a read error. The chain has TRBV5-1 and TRBJ2-7; a possible D gene is TRBD2 (6 bases). The CDR3 totals 17 residues. Germline-derived CDR1 and CDR2 are SGHRS and YFSETQ. The CDR3 nucleotides are TGCGCCAGCAGCTTGGAGGGACGGAATAAGGGCCGACTAGGGTGGTGCTTC. Its protein is CASSLEGRNKGRLGWCF.

This chain uses TRBV7-9 with TRBJ1-3; D gene uncertain. The CDR3 runs 17 residues. V lost 2 bases and J lost 0, with 14 bases in between. CDR1 and CDR2 (germline): SEHNR, FQNEAQ (reference sequence). The CDR3 loop reads CASSLFETPASGNTIYF. CDR3 DNA sequence: TGTGCCAGCAGCTTATTCGAGACGCCCGCCTCTGGAAACACCATATATTTT.

The gene calls are TRBV5-1 and TRBJ1-3; D not certain. CDR1 SGHRS and CDR2 YFSETQ come from the germline V gene. Trimming took 6 bases from V and 4 from J, leaving 8 bases between them. This CDR3 spans 12 amino acids. The CDR3 DNA is TGCGCCAGCACCCTGCTCGGAAACACCATATATTTT. Translation gives CASTLLGNTIYF.

The J gene is TRBJ1-4, the V gene TRBV11-3, with 7 bases lining up with TRBD1. The CDR3 is 11 residues long. J gave up 15 bases and V 6 bases, and 7 bases lay outside the gene matches. Germline CDR1 and CDR2: SGHNT and YENEEA. The CDR3 sequence is CASSTGTEMFF. The CDR3 DNA is TGTGCCAGCAGTACGGGGACAGAAATGTTTTTT.

The V call is TRBV6-5, the J call TRBJ2-3; 9 bases align to TRBD2. Germline V gives CDR1 MNHEY, CDR2 SVGAGI. The CDR3 sequence is 14 residues long. The junction had 8 bases not matched to a gene; V was cut back by 7 bases and J by 6 bases. CDR3 DNA: TGTGCCAGCATGGGGAGCGGGAGGCTTGATACGCAGTATTTT. Encoded protein: CASMGSGRLDTQYF.

The chain carries TRBV24-1 and TRBJ2-7; 16 bases are shared with TRBD2. Germline trimming cut 2 bases from V and 5 bases from J; bases unmatched to any gene: 8. The CDR3 length is 18 residues. Germline V gives CDR1 KGHDR, CDR2 SFDVKD. In DNA form, the CDR3 reads TGTGCCACCAGTGATTCGGGACTAGCGGGAGGGCACCACAACGAGCAGTACTTC. Translated: CATSDSGLAGGHHNEQYF.

For this clone: One junction end disagrees with the germline gene, perhaps due to a read error. Within the sample, other DNA sequences also encode this same CDR3. The rearrangement joins TRBV12-3 or TRBV12-4 to TRBJ1-1; D is perhaps TRBD1 (5 bases). The CDR3 totals 12 residues. CDR3 DNA sequence: TGTGCCAGCAGCTTAGACAGAACTGAAGCTTTCTTT. Protein product: CASSLDRTEAFF.

The rearrangement joins TRBV6-5 to TRBJ2-2; D is ambiguous. Germline CDR1 reads MNHEY; CDR2 reads SVGAGI. V was shortened by 2 bases and J by 1 base, with 5 bases between the two germline ends. This CDR3 comprises 14 residues. CDR3 in amino acids: CASSYELNTGELFF. In nucleotides, the CDR3 is TGTGCCAGCAGTTACGAACTGAACACCGGGGAGCTGTTTTTT.

The chain employs TRBV27 and TRBJ1-1; D remains ambiguous. Trimming took 4 bases from V and 0 from J, leaving 15 bases between them. CDR1 and CDR2 from the germline V gene are MNHEY and SMNVEV (reference sequence). The CDR3 is 16 residues long. CDR3 DNA sequence: TGTGCCAGCAGTTCTGTGCACGTGGGGTTGAACACTGAAGCTTTCTTT. It translates to CASSSVHVGLNTEAFF.

V is TRBV7-9 and J is TRBJ1-4; D is unresolved. The CDR3 is made up of 12 amino acids. The V end was cut by 2 bases, the J end by 8 bases, with 6 bases between. In germline, CDR1 is SEHNR, CDR2 FQNEAQ (reference sequence). The CDR3 coding sequence is TGTGCCAGCAGCTTACGGACGGAAAAACTGTTTTTT. Encoded protein: CASSLRTEKLFF.

The V gene is TRBV9, the J gene TRBJ2-3; D call uncertain. Germline V lookup: CDR1 SGDLS, CDR2 YYNGEE. CDR3 length: 12 residues. Trimming left V 3 bases short and J 8 bases short, with 10 bases between. The CDR3 sequence: CASSGTWGTQYF. The CDR3 nucleotides are TGTGCCAGCAGCGGTACTTGGGGTACGCAGTATTTT. Using reference TRBV9 and TRBJ2-3 for the parts outside the CDR3, the full variable domain is DSGVTQTPKHLITATGQRVTLRCSPRSGDLSVYWYQQSLDQGLQFLIQYYNGEERAKGNILERFSAQQFPDLHSELNLSSLELGDSALYFCASSGTWGTQYFGPGTRLTVL.

This clone appeared a single time. The chain recombines TRBV3-1 (or the pseudogene TRBV3-2) with TRBJ1-2, with 7 bases identical to TRBD1. Germline CDR1 LGHDT, CDR2 YNNKEL (reference sequence). The CDR3 loop spans 16 amino acids. V was clipped by 4 bases and J by 0 bases; unmatched bases: 8. DNA of the CDR3: TGTGCCAGCAGCCCACGGACAGGCCGCACTAACTATGGCTACACCTTC. This translates into CASSPRTGRTNYGYTF.

This chain connects TRBV7-2 to TRBJ2-1; 10 bases line up with TRBD2. V gave up 3 bases and J gave up 7 bases; unmatched junction bases: 6. Germline lookup yields CDR1 SGHTA and CDR2 FQGNSA. This CDR3 has 15 amino acids. For the CDR3, the DNA is TGTGCCAGCAGCTTTGCTAGCGGGAGTGGGAATGAGCAGTTCTTC. Its protein is CASSFASGSGNEQFF.

The rearrangement links TRBV19 to TRBJ1-6; 12 nucleotides align to TRBD1. The CDR3 covers 15 residues. The germline V gene has CDR1 LNHDA and CDR2 SQIVND (reference sequence). V shed 6 bases, J shed 8 bases, and the junction held 5 bases outside the gene matches. The CDR3 DNA is TGTGCCAGTAGCGGGACAGGGGGCGCGTATTCACCCCTCCACTTT. It translates to CASSGTGGAYSPLHF.